Following are 19 T cell receptor beta chains from one sample sequenced in a study of T cells in Graves' hyperthyroidism and ophthalmopathy. RNA transcripts served as the template for amplifying TCR beta CDR3 regions. The TCR CDR3 was amplified in a first-round RT-PCR using the HTBI primer set. Via MiXCR, TCRdb re-called the multiplex PCR reads, giving one row per CDR3 protein. The sample has some 180,000 distinct CDR3 sequences, around 16% seen once; the top ten hold about 56%. Material for sequencing was blood. All receptors come from a woman aged 50 to 60 with Graves' hyperthyroidism.

This clonotype has a count of ten or more. The chain carries TRBV20-1 and TRBJ2-7, with 12 bases aligning to TRBD2. The junction had 6 bases not matched to a gene; V was cut back by 6 bases and J by 3 bases. This CDR3 is built from 14 residues. Germline loops: CDR1 DFQATT, CDR2 SNEGSKA (reference sequence). The CDR3 DNA sequence: TGCAGTGCAACCCTAGCGGGAGGGCGCTACGAGCAGTACTTC. Translating gives CSATLAGGRYEQYF.

Many counts were recorded for this clonotype. This rearrangement joins TRBV20-1 to TRBJ2-3; 8 nucleotides match TRBD1. The CDR3 length is 15 residues. Losses at the gene ends were 6 bases for V and 6 bases for J; bases not matched to a gene: 14. CDR1 is DFQATT, CDR2 SNEGSKA, per germline (reference sequence). DNA for the CDR3: TGCAGTGCCACCGGCATTCAGGGGGCGCGGGATACGCAGTATTTT. Translation gives CSATGIQGARDTQYF.

This clonotype has a handful of counts. The chain couples TRBV5-6 to TRBJ1-5; TRBD1 aligns across 8 bases. Germline V CDR1 and CDR2: SGHDT, YYEEEE. The J segment lost 6 bases and the V segment lost 3 bases, leaving 5 bases of the junction unmatched. The CDR3 totals 14 residues. DNA of the CDR3: TGTGCCAGCAGCTCTTGGACAGGGTTTCAGCCCCAGCATTTT. This gives the protein CASSSWTGFQPQHF.

This clonotype was seen at least ten times. The chain recombines TRBV7-9 with TRBJ2-1; perhaps TRBD2 as D (5 bases). Trimming shortened V by 1 base and J by 8 bases, and 15 bases separated the two germline ends. The CDR3 covers 15 residues. Germline-derived CDR1 and CDR2 are SEHNR and FQNEAQ (reference sequence). The CDR3 bases are TGTGCCAGCAGCTTAGGGGCTAGCTACGACGATGAGCAGTTCTTC. This encodes CASSLGASYDDEQFF. Filled out from reference TRBV7-9 and TRBJ2-1, the complete variable domain reads DTGVSQNPRHKITKRGQNVTFRCDPISEHNRLYWYRQTLGQGPEFLTYFQNEAQLEKSRLLSDRFSAERPKGSFSTLEIQRTEQGDSAMYLCASSLGASYDDEQFFGPGTRLTVL.

This clonotype was found many times. J is TRBJ2-7 and V is TRBV7-2, with D perhaps TRBD2 (5 bases). The length of the CDR3 is 13 residues. Trimming pared 7 bases from V and 3 bases from J, leaving 13 bases between. Germline CDR1 and CDR2: SGHTA and FQGNSA. The chain's CDR3 is CASTSMGSYEQYF. The CDR3 DNA follows: TGTGCCAGCACCTCTATGGGGAGCTACGAGCAGTACTTC.

This clonotype was counted ten times or more. The gene calls are TRBV5-1 and TRBJ2-5; D perhaps matches TRBD2 (5 bases). This CDR3 comprises 16 residues. The germline V gene encodes CDR1 SGHRS and CDR2 YFSETQ. The V end lost 1 base, the J end lost 1 base, and 14 bases lay between the germline ends. CDR3 amino acids: CASSLSIAKSQETQYF. The CDR3 region has the DNA TGCGCCAGCAGCTTGTCTATAGCGAAGAGCCAAGAGACCCAGTACTTC.

This clonotype was counted ten times or more. The chain joins TRBV12-3 or TRBV12-4 to TRBJ2-2; 14 nucleotides line up with TRBD2. The J segment lost 3 bases and the V segment lost 3 bases, leaving 12 bases of the junction unmatched. The CDR3 has 20 residues. CDR3 residues: CASSFDYRLAGGYDTGELFF. The CDR3 nucleotides read TGTGCCAGCAGTTTCGATTACCGACTAGCGGGAGGGTACGACACCGGGGAGCTGTTTTTT.

With regard to this clonotype: The CDR3 end shows no conserved phenylalanine or tryptophan, and so a read error is likely. The chain combines TRBV11-3 with TRBJ2-1; no firm D call. This CDR3 spans 17 amino acids. The V gene's germline CDR1 is SGHNT and CDR2 YENEEA. Trimming removed 6 bases from V and 0 bases from J, with 18 bases in between. The CDR3, as DNA: TGTGCCAGCAGTGGGCATGGTTCCTCCAGCTCCTACAATGAGCAGTTCCTC. This sequence encodes CASSGHGSSSSYNEQFL.

The V and J genes are TRBV27 and TRBJ2-7; D is undetermined. The germline V gene has CDR1 MNHEY and CDR2 SMNVEV (reference sequence). Trimming removed 5 bases from V and 3 bases from J, with 11 bases in between. This CDR3 is built from 13 residues. CDR3 nucleotides: TGTGCCAGCAGTCCCGCAATGGTCTACGAGCAGTACTTC. This sequence encodes CASSPAMVYEQYF.

In this sample, this clonotype turned up a few times. The chain has TRBV5-1 and TRBJ1-5, with 8 bases fitting TRBD1. Losses at the gene ends were 2 bases for V and 7 bases for J; bases not matched to a gene: 11. This CDR3 is built from 16 residues. Germline V CDR1 and CDR2: SGHRS, YFSETQ. The CDR3 DNA reads as TGCGCCAGCAGCTTAGATTCAGGGGGCTCTGTACAGCCCCAGCATTTT. Protein sequence: CASSLDSGGSVQPQHF.

This clonotype came up many times. The genes are TRBV29-1 and TRBJ2-5; 7 bases line up with TRBD1. Per the germline V gene, CDR1 is SQVTM and CDR2 is ANQGSEA. J was trimmed by 1 base and V by 8 bases; bases with no gene match: 7. This CDR3 spans 13 amino acids. In DNA, the CDR3 is TGCAGCACCCTTGACAGGGTCCAAGAGACCCAGTACTTC. Protein: CSTLDRVQETQYF. The variable domain in full, completed from reference TRBV29-1 and TRBJ2-5, reads SAVISQKPSRDICQRGTSLTIQCQVDSQVTMMFWYRQQPGQSLTLIATANQGSEATYESGFVIDKFPISRPNLTFSTLTVSNMSPEDSSIYLCSTLDRVQETQYFGPGTRLLVL.

In its sample, this clonotype was seen many times. The rearrangement uses TRBV5-6 and TRBJ2-5, with D possibly matching TRBD2 (6 bases). Looked up from germline, CDR1 is SGHDT and CDR2 is YYEEEE. V lost 0 bases and J 5 bases, leaving 11 bases between the germline ends. The CDR3 loop spans 14 amino acids. CDR3 amino acids: CASSLGTTKETQYF. The CDR3 DNA reads as TGTGCCAGCAGCTTGGGGACTACGAAGGAGACCCAGTACTTC.

The rearrangement joins TRBV7-9 to TRBJ2-7; a weak D match, TRBD2 (6 bases). Trimming removed 6 bases from V and 1 base from J, with 13 bases in between. The V gene's germline CDR1 is SEHNR and CDR2 FQNEAQ (reference sequence). The CDR3 spans 14 residues. CDR3 nucleotide sequence: TGTGCCAGCAGATATGGGACTGAATCCTACGAGCAGTACTTC. Its protein is CASRYGTESYEQYF. Full variable domain (remainder filled in from reference TRBV7-9 and TRBJ2-7): DTGVSQNPRHKITKRGQNVTFRCDPISEHNRLYWYRQTLGQGPEFLTYFQNEAQLEKSRLLSDRFSAERPKGSFSTLEIQRTEQGDSAMYLCASRYGTESYEQYFGPGTRLTVT.

The sample holds many counts of this clonotype. J is TRBJ1-1 and V is TRBV20-1; D remains unclear. This CDR3 contains 13 residues. V was cut by 0 bases and J by 1 base, with 6 bases left in between. CDR1 and CDR2 (germline): DFQATT, SNEGSKA (reference sequence). The CDR3 nucleotides read TGCAGTGCTAGAGAATCATGGAACACTGAAGCTTTCTTT. Translation gives CSARESWNTEAFF.

This sequence joins TRBV14 and TRBJ1-1, with D unclear. V was shortened by 1 base and J by 6 bases, with 6 bases between the two germline ends. Germline V gene data show CDR1 as SGHDN and CDR2 as FVKESK. The CDR3 totals 12 residues. The CDR3 protein is CASSQASSEAFF. The CDR3 bases are TGTGCCAGCAGCCAAGCATCTTCTGAAGCTTTCTTT.

Ten or more counts support this clonotype. The chain has TRBV5-1 and TRBJ2-1, with TRBD2 matching 8 bases. V dropped 4 bases and J dropped 4; count of bases not matched to a gene: 10. The CDR3 has 16 residues. The V gene's germline CDR1 is SGHRS and CDR2 YFSETQ. CDR3 amino acids: CASSIISGNAYNEQFF. Written as DNA, the CDR3 is TGCGCCAGCAGCATAATTAGCGGGAACGCGTACAATGAGCAGTTCTTC.

The CDR3 is CASNAPGLEGTYEQYF. In nucleotides, the CDR3 is TGCGCCAGCAATGCCCCGGGACTAGAGGGGACCTACGAGCAGTACTTC. The V and J genes are TRBV10-2 and TRBJ2-7; TRBD2 agrees at 8 bases. CDR3 length: 16 residues. J gave up 2 bases and V 7 bases, and 13 bases lay outside the gene matches. CDR1 is WSHSY and CDR2 is SAAADI in the germline V gene.

This clonotype was observed many times. The chain employs TRBV27 and TRBJ2-3; D tentatively reads TRBD1 or TRBD2 (5 bases each). Trimming took off 3 bases at V and 3 bases at J, with 16 bases between the two ends. Germline CDR1 is MNHEY and CDR2 is SMNVEV (reference sequence). CDR3 size: 16 residues. DNA for the CDR3: TGTGCCAGCAGTTTCCGGGCAGGGAGTATGACAGATACGCAGTATTTT. Residues: CASSFRAGSMTDTQYF.

J is TRBJ1-4 and V is TRBV20-1; D is uncertain. CDR3 size: 15 residues. Germline V lookup: CDR1 DFQATT, CDR2 SNEGSKA (reference sequence). DNA of the CDR3: TGCAGCACCTCTCCTGCGGGTGTGGGTAATGAAAAACTGTTTTTT. As protein: CSTSPAGVGNEKLFF.